The clone carrying this T cell receptor beta chain was observed at least ten times. Its matching antigen is unknown. Not a single patient had been given any form of treatment at any point before undergoing thyroid surgery. Per the germline V gene, CDR1 is MNHEY and CDR2 is SMNVEV (reference sequence). The CDR3 is made up of 15 amino acids. Trimming removed 0 bases at V and 5 bases at J, with 14 bases between. These data originate in a study of metastatic and nonmetastatic thyroid tumors. Study background: For malignant and benign thyroid patients, tumor or nodule tissue and blood were the sources whose repertoires were compared. Points from the study as a whole: According to reports, the diversity of TCR beta was significantly higher in malignant thyroid tumors than in benign nodules, and this held in both blood and tumor samples.

In the original analysis: The authors used CDR3 differences across clinicopathological groups to build a distant-metastasis classifier for papillary thyroid cancer. Using MiXCR, TCRdb re-called clones from the PCR reads. The V and J calls come from TCRdb's annotation, not from the publication. The table shows about 82,000 clones, with around 13% occurring only once. The J gene is TRBJ2-7, the V gene TRBV27; either TRBD1 or TRBD2 may supply D (6 bases each). Sequenced material: tumor tissue. The clonotype comes from a female donor with papillary thyroid cancer or a benign thyroid nodule (not recorded which). Some clones in this sample may be carry-over from other donors' samples. The CDR3 sequence: CASSLSNGGGNEQYF. CDR3 sequence (DNA): TGTGCCAGCAGTTTATCGAATGGAGGGGGAAACGAGCAGTACTTC.